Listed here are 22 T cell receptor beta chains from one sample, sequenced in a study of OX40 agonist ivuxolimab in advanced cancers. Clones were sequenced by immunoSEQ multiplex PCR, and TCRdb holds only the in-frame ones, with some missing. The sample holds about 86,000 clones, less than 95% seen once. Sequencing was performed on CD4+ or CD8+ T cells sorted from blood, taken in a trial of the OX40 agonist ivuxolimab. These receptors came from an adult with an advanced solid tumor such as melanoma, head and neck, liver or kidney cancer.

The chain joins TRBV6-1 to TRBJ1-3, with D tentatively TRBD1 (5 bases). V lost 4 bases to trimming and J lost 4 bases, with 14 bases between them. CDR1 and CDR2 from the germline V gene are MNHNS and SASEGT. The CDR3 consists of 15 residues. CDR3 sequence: CASSALGQGGNTIYF. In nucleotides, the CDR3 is TGTGCCAGCAGTGCACTGGGGCAGGGCGGAAACACCATATATTTT.

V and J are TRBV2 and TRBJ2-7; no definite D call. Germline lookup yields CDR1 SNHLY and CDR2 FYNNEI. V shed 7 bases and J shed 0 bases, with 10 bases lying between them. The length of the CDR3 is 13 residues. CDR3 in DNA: TGTGCCAGCAACGCCCATAGCTCCTACGAGCAGTACTTC. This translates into CASNAHSSYEQYF.

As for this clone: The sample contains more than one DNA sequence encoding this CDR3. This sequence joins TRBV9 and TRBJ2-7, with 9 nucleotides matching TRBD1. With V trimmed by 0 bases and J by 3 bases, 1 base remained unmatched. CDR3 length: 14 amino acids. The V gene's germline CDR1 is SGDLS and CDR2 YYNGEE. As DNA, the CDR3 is TGTGCCAGCAGCGTAGGGACAGGGGTCTACGAGCAGTACTTC. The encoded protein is CASSVGTGVYEQYF.

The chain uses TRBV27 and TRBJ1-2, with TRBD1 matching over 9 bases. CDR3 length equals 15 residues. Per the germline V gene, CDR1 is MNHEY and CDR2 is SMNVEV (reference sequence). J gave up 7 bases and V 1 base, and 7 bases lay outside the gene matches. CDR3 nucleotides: TGTGCCAGCAGTTTATATACAGGGGGCGATTCTGGCTACACCTTC. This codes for CASSLYTGGDSGYTF.

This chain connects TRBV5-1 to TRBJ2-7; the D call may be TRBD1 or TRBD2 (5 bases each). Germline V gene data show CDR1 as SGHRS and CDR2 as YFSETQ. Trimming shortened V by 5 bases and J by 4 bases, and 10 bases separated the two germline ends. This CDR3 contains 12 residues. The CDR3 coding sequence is TGCGCCAGCAGGTCGGGACCTTACGAGCAGTACTTC. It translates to CASRSGPYEQYF.

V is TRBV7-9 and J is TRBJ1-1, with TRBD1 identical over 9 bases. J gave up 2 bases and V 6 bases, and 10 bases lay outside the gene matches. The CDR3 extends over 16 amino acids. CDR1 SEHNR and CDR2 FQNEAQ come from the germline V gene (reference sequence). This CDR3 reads CASSFPGDRDNTEAFF. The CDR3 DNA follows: TGTGCCAGCAGTTTCCCCGGGGACAGGGACAACACTGAAGCTTTCTTT.

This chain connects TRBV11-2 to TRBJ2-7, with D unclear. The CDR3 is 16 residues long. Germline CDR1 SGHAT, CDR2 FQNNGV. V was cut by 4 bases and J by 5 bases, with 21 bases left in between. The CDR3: CASSSRVSGLVDEQYF. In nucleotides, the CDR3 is TGTGCCAGCAGCTCCCGGGTGTCTGGCCTCGTAGACGAGCAGTACTTC.

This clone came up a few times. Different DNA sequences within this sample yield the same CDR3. The DNA for the CDR3 is TGTGCCAGCAGGGGACAGGGAGAGACCCAGTACTTC. Encoded protein: CASRGQGETQYF. J is TRBJ2-5 and V is TRBV2; 9 nucleotides align to TRBD1. This CDR3 comprises 12 residues. Germline V gives CDR1 SNHLY, CDR2 FYNNEI. The V gene end was trimmed by 6 bases and the J gene end by 4 bases; junction bases not matched to a gene: 0. Full variable domain (remainder filled in from reference TRBV2 and TRBJ2-5): EPEVTQTPSHQVTQMGQEVILRCVPISNHLYFYWYRQILGQKVEFLVSFYNNEISEKSEIFDDQFSVERPDGSNFTLKIRSTKLEDSAMYFCASRGQGETQYFGPGTRLLVL.

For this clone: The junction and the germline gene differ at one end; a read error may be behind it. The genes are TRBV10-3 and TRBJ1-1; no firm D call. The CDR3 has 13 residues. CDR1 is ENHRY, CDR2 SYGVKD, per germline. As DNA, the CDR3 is TGTGCCATCAGTCAGTCACCGAACACTGAAGCTTTCTTT. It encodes CAISQSPNTEAFF.

The CDR3 nucleotides are TGTGCCAGCAGCCCCTCACTAGCGGGAGGGAGGAATGAGCAGTTCTTC. It specifies CASSPSLAGGRNEQFF. The chain couples TRBV7-9 to TRBJ2-1; 13 bases map to TRBD2. Germline CDR1 SEHNR, CDR2 FQNEAQ (reference sequence). The ends lost 5 bases at V and 7 bases at J; junction bases unmatched: 8. The CDR3 has 16 amino acids.

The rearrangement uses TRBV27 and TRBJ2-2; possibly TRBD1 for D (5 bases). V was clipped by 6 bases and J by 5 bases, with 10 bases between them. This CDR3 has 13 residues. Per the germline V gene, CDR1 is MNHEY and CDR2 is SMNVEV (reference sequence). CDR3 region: CASSDRQTGELFF. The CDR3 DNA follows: TGTGCCAGCAGCGACAGACAGACCGGGGAGCTGTTTTTT.

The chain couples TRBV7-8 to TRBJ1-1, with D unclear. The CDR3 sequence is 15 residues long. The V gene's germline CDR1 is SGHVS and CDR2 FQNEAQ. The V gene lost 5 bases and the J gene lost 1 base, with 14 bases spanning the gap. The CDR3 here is CASSLVAIRNTEAFF. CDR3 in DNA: TGTGCCAGCAGCCTAGTTGCTATCCGGAACACTGAAGCTTTCTTT.

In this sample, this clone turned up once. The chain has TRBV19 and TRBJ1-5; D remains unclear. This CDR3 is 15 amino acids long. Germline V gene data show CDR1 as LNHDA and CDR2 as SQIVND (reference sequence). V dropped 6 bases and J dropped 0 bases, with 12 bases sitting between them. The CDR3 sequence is CASRSAGNSNQPQHF. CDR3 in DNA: TGTGCCAGTAGATCCGCCGGGAATAGCAATCAGCCCCAGCATTTT.

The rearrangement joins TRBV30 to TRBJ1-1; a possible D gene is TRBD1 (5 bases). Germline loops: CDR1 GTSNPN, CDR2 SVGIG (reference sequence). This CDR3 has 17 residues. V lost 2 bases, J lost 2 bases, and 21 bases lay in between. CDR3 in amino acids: CAWSPSRRGSLNTEAFF. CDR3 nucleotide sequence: TGTGCCTGGAGTCCATCCCGGAGGGGCAGCCTAAACACTGAAGCTTTCTTT.

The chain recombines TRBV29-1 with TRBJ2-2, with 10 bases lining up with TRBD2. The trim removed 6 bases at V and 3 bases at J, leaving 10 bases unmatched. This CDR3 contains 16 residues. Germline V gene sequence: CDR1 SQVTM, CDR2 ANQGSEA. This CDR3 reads CSVGASGSSDTGELFF. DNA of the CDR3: TGCAGCGTGGGGGCTAGCGGGAGTAGCGACACCGGGGAGCTGTTTTTT.

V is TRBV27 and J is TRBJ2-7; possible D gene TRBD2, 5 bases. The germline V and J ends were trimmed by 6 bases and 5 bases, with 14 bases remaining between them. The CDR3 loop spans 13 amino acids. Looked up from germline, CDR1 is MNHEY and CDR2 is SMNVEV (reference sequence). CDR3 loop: CASSTFGVNEQYF. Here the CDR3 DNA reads TGTGCCAGCAGCACCTTCGGGGTAAACGAGCAGTACTTC.

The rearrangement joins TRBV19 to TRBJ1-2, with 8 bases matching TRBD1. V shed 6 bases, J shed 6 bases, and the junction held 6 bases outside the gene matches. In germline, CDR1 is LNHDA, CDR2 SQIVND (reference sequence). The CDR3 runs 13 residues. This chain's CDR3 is CASSRQGWDGYTF. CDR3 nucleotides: TGTGCCAGTAGCAGACAGGGGTGGGATGGCTACACCTTC. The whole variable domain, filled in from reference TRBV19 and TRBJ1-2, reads DGGITQSPKYLFRKEGQNVTLSCEQNLNHDAMYWYRQDPGQGLRLIYYSQIVNDFQKGDIAEGYSVSREKKESFPLTVTSAQKNPTAFYLCASSRQGWDGYTFGSGTRLTVV.

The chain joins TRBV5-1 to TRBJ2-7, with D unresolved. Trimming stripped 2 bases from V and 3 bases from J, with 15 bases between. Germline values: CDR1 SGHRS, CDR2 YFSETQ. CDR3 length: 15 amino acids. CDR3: CASSLGRLMDYEQYF. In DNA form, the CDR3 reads TGCGCCAGCAGCTTAGGACGACTGATGGACTACGAGCAGTACTTC. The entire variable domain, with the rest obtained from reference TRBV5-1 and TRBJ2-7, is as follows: KAGVTQTPRYLIKTRGQQVTLSCSPISGHRSVSWYQQTPGQGLQFLFEYFSETQRNKGNFPGRFSGRQFSNSRSEMNVSTLELGDSALYLCASSLGRLMDYEQYFGPGTRLTVT.

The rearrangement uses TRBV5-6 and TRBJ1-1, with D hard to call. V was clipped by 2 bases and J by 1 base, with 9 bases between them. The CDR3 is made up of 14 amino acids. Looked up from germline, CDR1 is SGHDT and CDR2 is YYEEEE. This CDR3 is CASSFGSSNTEAFF. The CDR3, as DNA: TGTGCCAGCAGCTTCGGAAGTTCGAACACTGAAGCTTTCTTT.

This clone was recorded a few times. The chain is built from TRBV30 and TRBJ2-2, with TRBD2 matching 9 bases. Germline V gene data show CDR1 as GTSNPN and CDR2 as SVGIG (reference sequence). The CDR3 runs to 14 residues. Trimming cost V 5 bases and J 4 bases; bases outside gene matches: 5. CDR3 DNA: TGTGCCTGGGCAAGCGGGAGGAGCACCGGGGAGCTGTTTTTT. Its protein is CAWASGRSTGELFF.

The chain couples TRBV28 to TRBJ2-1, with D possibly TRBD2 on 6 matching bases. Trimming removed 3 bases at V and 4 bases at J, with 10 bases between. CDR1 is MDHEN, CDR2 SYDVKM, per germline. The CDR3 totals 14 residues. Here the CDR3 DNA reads TGTGCCAGCAGTTTTGGCGGGGCTTACAATGAGCAGTTCTTC. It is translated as CASSFGGAYNEQFF.

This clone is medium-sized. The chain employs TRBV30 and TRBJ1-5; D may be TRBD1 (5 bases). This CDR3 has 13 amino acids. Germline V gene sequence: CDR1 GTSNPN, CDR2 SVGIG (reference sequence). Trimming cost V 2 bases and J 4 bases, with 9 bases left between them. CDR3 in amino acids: CAWSLGGNQPQHF. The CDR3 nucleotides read TGTGCCTGGAGTTTGGGGGGTAATCAGCCCCAGCATTTT.